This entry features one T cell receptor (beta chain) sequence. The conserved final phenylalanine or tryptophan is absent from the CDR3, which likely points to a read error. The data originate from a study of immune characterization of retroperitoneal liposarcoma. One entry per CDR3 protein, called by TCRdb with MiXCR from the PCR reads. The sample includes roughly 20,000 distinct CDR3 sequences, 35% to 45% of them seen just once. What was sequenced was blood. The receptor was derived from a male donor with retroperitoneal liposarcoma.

The CDR3 region is CASSLRVQEQFI. The CDR3 coding sequence is TGTGCCAGCAGCTTACGTGTGCAAGAGCAGTTCATC. This sequence joins TRBV7-6 and TRBJ2-1; no definite D call. The CDR3 contains 12 residues. Trimming removed 2 bases from V and 10 bases from J, with 9 bases in between. Germline V gives CDR1 SGHVS, CDR2 FNYEAQ.